Listed below are T cell receptor beta chains from one sample, sequenced in a study of response to subunit inactivated influenza vaccine. TCRdb reprocessed the RT-PCR reads via MiXCR and lists one record per CDR3 protein. The sample lists 650,000 or so distinct CDR3 sequences, 12% to 15% occurring once. This sample comprised PBMCs from blood, obtained around 14 days before vaccination. Receptor source: a man aged 50-60 years who received an inactivated influenza vaccine. CDR3s include the opening cysteine and the closing phenylalanine or tryptophan. Each record gives: D gene, J gene, V gene, CDR3 protein. A D gene is named only where the DNA matches it firmly.

d_call: NA; j_call: TRBJ2-3; v_call: TRBV20-1; cdr3_aa: CSARDFVWSTDTQYF
d_call: NA; j_call: TRBJ2-2; v_call: TRBV6-1; cdr3_aa: CASSWGNGELFF
d_call: TRBD2; j_call: TRBJ2-1; v_call: TRBV29-1; cdr3_aa: CSVVQRDGNEQFF
d_call: TRBD2; j_call: TRBJ2-1; v_call: TRBV5-1; cdr3_aa: CASSLEGSGGPFDEQFF
d_call: NA; j_call: TRBJ2-2; v_call: TRBV2; cdr3_aa: CASSVEGQELFF
d_call: TRBD1; j_call: TRBJ2-3; v_call: TRBV15; cdr3_aa: CATSRESGGLGDTQYF
d_call: TRBD2; j_call: TRBJ2-2; v_call: TRBV2; cdr3_aa: CAWKVAGNTGELFF
d_call: NA; j_call: TRBJ1-2; v_call: TRBV12-3/TRBV12-4; cdr3_aa: CASSEIVSGQLTGYTF
d_call: TRBD1; j_call: TRBJ2-7; v_call: TRBV6-5; cdr3_aa: CASSYSGTGMGEQYF
d_call: NA; j_call: TRBJ1-4; v_call: TRBV4-3; cdr3_aa: CASSQEWARGNEKLFF
d_call: NA; j_call: TRBJ2-2; v_call: TRBV6-1; cdr3_aa: CASRRGGLGELFF
d_call: TRBD2; j_call: TRBJ2-5; v_call: TRBV5-1; cdr3_aa: CASSLGGLAGVVTQYF
d_call: TRBD1; j_call: TRBJ2-5; v_call: TRBV6-5; cdr3_aa: CASSYASGTGGEETQYF
d_call: NA; j_call: TRBJ1-1; v_call: TRBV29-1; cdr3_aa: CSVESRLRNTEAFF
d_call: TRBD2; j_call: TRBJ2-1; v_call: TRBV7-9; cdr3_aa: CASSSGTRAYNEQFF
d_call: NA; j_call: TRBJ2-7; v_call: TRBV10-3; cdr3_aa: CAISEGWGNYEQYF
d_call: TRBD1; j_call: TRBJ2-2; v_call: TRBV20-1; cdr3_aa: CSAPTTGTGVTGELFF
d_call: TRBD1; j_call: TRBJ1-2; v_call: TRBV29-1; cdr3_aa: CSALIGGEYGYTF
d_call: NA; j_call: TRBJ2-7; v_call: TRBV29-1; cdr3_aa: CSVSLLQANSYEQYF
d_call: NA; j_call: TRBJ2-7; v_call: TRBV3-1; cdr3_aa: CASSQEQSYEQYF
d_call: NA; j_call: TRBJ1-2; v_call: TRBV4-1; cdr3_aa: CASSQVLSGIGGRDGYTF
d_call: NA; j_call: TRBJ1-2; v_call: TRBV24-1; cdr3_aa: CATSDFGNNYGYTF
d_call: NA; j_call: TRBJ2-3; v_call: TRBV18; cdr3_aa: CASSPQGVPTDTQYF
d_call: TRBD2; j_call: TRBJ2-3; v_call: TRBV2; cdr3_aa: CASRLAGYTQYF
d_call: NA; j_call: TRBJ1-2; v_call: TRBV2; cdr3_aa: CASSPDSSNYGYTF
d_call: NA; j_call: TRBJ2-3; v_call: TRBV20-1; cdr3_aa: CSASPIRSTYRDTQYF
d_call: NA; j_call: TRBJ2-7; v_call: TRBV20-1; cdr3_aa: CSARGLSGNTTYEQYF
d_call: TRBD2; j_call: TRBJ2-1; v_call: TRBV29-1; cdr3_aa: CSGGTSGRGYNEQFF
d_call: NA; j_call: TRBJ2-3; v_call: TRBV19; cdr3_aa: CASSIGTPYTDTQYF
d_call: NA; j_call: TRBJ1-1; v_call: TRBV20-1; cdr3_aa: CSAEGNTEAFF
d_call: TRBD2; j_call: TRBJ2-3; v_call: TRBV4-1; cdr3_aa: CASSRSGTSVDTQYF
d_call: NA; j_call: TRBJ2-3; v_call: TRBV24-1; cdr3_aa: CATSDFRPGREGGPTDTQYF
d_call: TRBD1; j_call: TRBJ2-7; v_call: TRBV4-1; cdr3_aa: CASSQRQGEPYEQYF
d_call: NA; j_call: TRBJ2-5; v_call: TRBV28; cdr3_aa: CAMGPGHRGLLETQYF
d_call: NA; j_call: TRBJ2-7; v_call: TRBV3-1; cdr3_aa: CASSLGDGNLYEQYF
d_call: NA; j_call: TRBJ2-3; v_call: TRBV5-1; cdr3_aa: CASSSQGSDTQYF
d_call: NA; j_call: TRBJ2-1; v_call: TRBV12-5; cdr3_aa: CASADWGGANEQFF
d_call: NA; j_call: TRBJ2-7; v_call: TRBV4-2; cdr3_aa: CASSQARGVQYF
d_call: TRBD1; j_call: TRBJ1-2; v_call: TRBV5-1; cdr3_aa: CASSSIPGGTGYTF
d_call: NA; j_call: TRBJ2-6; v_call: TRBV6-5; cdr3_aa: CASSYWVAGANVLTF